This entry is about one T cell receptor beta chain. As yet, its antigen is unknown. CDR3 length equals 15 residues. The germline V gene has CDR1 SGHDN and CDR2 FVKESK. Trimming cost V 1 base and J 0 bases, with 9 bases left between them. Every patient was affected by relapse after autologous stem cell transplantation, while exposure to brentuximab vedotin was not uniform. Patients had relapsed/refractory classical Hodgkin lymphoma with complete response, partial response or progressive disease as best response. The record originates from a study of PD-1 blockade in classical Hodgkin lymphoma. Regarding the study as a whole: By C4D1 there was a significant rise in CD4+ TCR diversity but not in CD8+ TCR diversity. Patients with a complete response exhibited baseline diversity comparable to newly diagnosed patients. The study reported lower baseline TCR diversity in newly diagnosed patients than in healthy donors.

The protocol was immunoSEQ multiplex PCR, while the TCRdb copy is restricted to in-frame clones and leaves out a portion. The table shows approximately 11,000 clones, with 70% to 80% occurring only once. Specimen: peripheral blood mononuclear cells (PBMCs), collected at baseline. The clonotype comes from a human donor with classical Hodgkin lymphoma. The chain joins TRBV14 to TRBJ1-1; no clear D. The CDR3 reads CASSQGGPLNTEAFF. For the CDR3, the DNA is TGTGCCAGCAGCCAAGGTGGACCGTTGAACACTGAAGCTTTCTTT. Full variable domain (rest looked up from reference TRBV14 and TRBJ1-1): EAGVTQFPSHSVIEKGQTVTLRCDPISGHDNLYWYRRVMGKEIKFLLHFVKESKQDESGMPNNRFLAERTGGTYSTLKVQPAELEDSGVYFCASSQGGPLNTEAFFGQGTRLTVV.